This T cell receptor (beta chain) was recovered during a study of radiotherapy plus CTLA-4 blockade in lung cancer. Profiled with immunoSEQ multiplex PCR; TCRdb holds only in-frame clones, not every one. This sample has 45,000 or so clones, with roughly 88% found just once. This clone came up once. Its target is unknown. Findings of the study overall: There was expansion of tumor-derived TCR clones in blood after radiotherapy plus ipilimumab.

The CDR3 length is 12 residues. The V gene lost 1 base and the J gene lost 3 bases, with 4 bases spanning the gap. Germline V gene data show CDR1 as SGHRS and CDR2 as YFSETQ. Material: peripheral blood, obtained from a patient treated with radiotherapy plus ipilimumab. This chain uses TRBV5-1 with TRBJ2-5; D gene uncertain. This receptor was obtained from a human donor with non-small cell lung cancer whose response to radiotherapy plus ipilimumab could not be evaluated. The CDR3 region is CASSLFEETQYF. CDR3 coding DNA: TGCGCCAGCAGCTTGTTCGAAGAGACCCAGTACTTC.